This TCR beta chain comes out of a study of T cells in narcolepsy. Study outcomes and limitations: Healthy controls reportedly lacked the autoreactive clonotypes serially found in patients' blood.

Profiling relied on immunoSEQ multiplex PCR, and the TCRdb table lists in-frame clones only, not all of them. Of approximately 26,000 clones listed, roughly 86% are singletons. Worth noting for this clone: The antigen is not known.

This TCR derives from a human donor in good health. Input material: memory (CD45RA-) CD4+ T cells from blood.

CDR3 amino acids: CAISSSDSTDTQYF. CDR3 DNA sequence: TGTGCCATCAGCTCGTCTGATAGCACAGATACGCAGTATTTT. The genes are TRBV10-3 and TRBJ2-3; D is uncertain. CDR1 ENHRY and CDR2 SYGVKD come from the germline V gene. This CDR3 spans 14 amino acids. V was trimmed by 6 bases and J by 0 bases, leaving 10 bases between them.